The rows below give T cell receptor beta chains drawn from one sample of a study of shared clonotypes between healthy human individuals. TCRdb's copy holds only in-frame clones and misses some; the assay was immunoSEQ multiplex PCR. The sample includes around 690,000 clones, around 91% seen only once; the top ten take 34%. The material sequenced was memory CD8+ T cells from PBMCs. These receptors all come from a man aged 18 to 35 in good health. Some clones in this sample may be carry-over from other donors' samples. Each CDR3 is given with its conserved first and last residue. D genes are given only for firm matches. Clone size is given for some rows only: seen once, a few or many times, or a class if the clone is expanded.

NA TRBJ2-2 NA TRBV21-1 CASSSTIGHPPGELFF TGTGCCAGCAGCAGCACTATCGGTCACCCCCCCGGGGAGCTGTTTTTT
NA TRBJ2-7 TRBD2 TRBV29-1 CSVEAPSGGGTYEQYF TGCAGCGTTGAAGCGCCTTCCGGCGGGGGTACCTACGAGCAGTACTTC
few TRBJ2-7 NA TRBV6-5 CASSFGPQAEQYF TGTGCCAGCAGTTTTGGGCCCCAGGCCGAGCAGTACTTC
NA TRBJ1-1 NA TRBV7-6 CASSLRGLDTEAFF TGTGCCAGCAGCTTACGGGGTCTGGACACTGAAGCTTTCTTT
NA TRBJ2-1 NA TRBV6-5 CASSHRVRVDNEQFF TGTGCCAGCAGCCACAGGGTCAGGGTTGACAATGAGCAGTTCTTC
NA TRBJ1-5 NA TRBV27 CASSPSRESNQPQHF TGTGCCAGCAGTCCCTCTAGGGAGAGCAATCAGCCCCAGCATTTT
NA TRBJ1-2 NA TRBV28 CASRGVARAGGYTF TGTGCCAGCAGGGGGGTCGCCAGGGCAGGTGGCTACACCTTC
NA TRBJ2-7 TRBD2 TRBV28 CASSSILAAYEQYF TGTGCCAGCAGTTCAATCCTAGCGGCCTACGAGCAGTACTTC
NA TRBJ1-3 NA TRBV9 CASSSGPSGNTIYF TGTGCCAGCAGCTCCGGACCCTCTGGAAACACCATATATTTT
NA TRBJ2-7 NA TRBV29-1 CSVEQGYEQYF TGCAGCGTTGAACAAGGCTACGAGCAGTACTTC
NA TRBJ1-5 TRBD1 TRBV7-8 CASSSRTPDRGNQPQHF TGTGCCAGCAGCTCCCGAACGCCGGACAGGGGGAATCAGCCCCAGCATTTT
NA TRBJ1-2 NA TRBV5-4 CASSQPPGHISFYGYTF TGTGCCAGCAGCCAACCCCCGGGACACATCAGCTTCTATGGCTACACCTTC
NA TRBJ2-1 NA TRBV9 CASSVVSNYNEQFF TGTGCCAGCAGCGTAGTTTCGAACTACAATGAGCAGTTCTTC
NA TRBJ2-1 TRBD2 TRBV5-4 CASSPRGTSLNEQFF TGTGCCAGCAGCCCCCGGGGGACTAGCTTGAATGAGCAGTTCTTC
NA TRBJ2-7 NA TRBV11-2 CASSGPYEQYF TGTGCCAGCAGCGGACCCTACGAGCAGTACTTC
NA TRBJ2-7 NA TRBV30 CAWSVWAEGSAEQYF TGTGCCTGGAGTGTATGGGCAGAGGGATCCGCCGAGCAGTACTTC
NA TRBJ2-7 NA TRBV28 CASSLTDSYEQYF TGTGCCAGCAGTTTAACAGATTCCTACGAGCAGTACTTC
NA TRBJ2-5 TRBD1 TRBV9 CASSEGQKETQYF TGTGCCAGCAGCGAGGGACAGAAAGAGACCCAGTACTTC
NA TRBJ1-1 NA TRBV30 CAWRGNAEAFF TGTGCCTGGAGGGGGAACGCTGAAGCTTTCTTT
NA TRBJ2-6 NA TRBV5-4 CASNKSPSLSGANVLTF TGTGCCAGCAATAAATCCCCCAGCCTCTCTGGGGCCAACGTCCTGACTTTC
NA TRBJ1-2 NA TRBV4-1 CASSHRDSPGYTF TGCGCCAGCAGCCACCGGGACTCCCCCGGCTACACCTTC
once TRBJ2-7 TRBD2 TRBV2 CASRGPSGRTYEQYF TGTGCCAGCAGAGGGCCTAGCGGGAGAACCTACGAGCAGTACTTC
NA TRBJ2-2 NA TRBV5-8 CASSLRSWGEEAGELFF TGTGCCAGCAGCTTGAGGTCCTGGGGCGAAGAGGCCGGGGAGCTGTTTTTT
NA TRBJ1-2 NA TRBV2 CASSEGRVDYGYTF TGTGCCAGCAGTGAAGGCAGGGTGGACTATGGCTACACCTTC
NA TRBJ1-5 NA TRBV10-1 CAVRAGEREKFYSNQPQHF TGCGCCGTACGCGCAGGGGAACGCGAAAAGTTCTATAGCAATCAGCCCCAGCATTTT
NA TRBJ1-1 TRBD1 TRBV7-6 CASSLADRGPNTEAFF TGTGCCAGCAGCTTAGCCGACAGGGGCCCGAACACTGAAGCTTTCTTT
NA TRBJ2-6 NA TRBV7-9 CASSSTGGLGSGANVLTF TGTGCCAGCAGCTCGACGGGGGGCCTTGGCTCTGGGGCCAACGTCCTGACTTTC
NA TRBJ2-2 NA TRBV4-1 CASSQVIRGTGELFF TGCGCCAGCAGCCAAGTGATCCGGGGCACCGGGGAGCTGTTTTTT
NA TRBJ2-7 NA TRBV30 CAWRGNEGNYEQYF TGTGCCTGGAGGGGAAACGAGGGTAACTACGAGCAGTACTTC
NA TRBJ2-7 NA TRBV28 CASSSWGPWLEQYF TGTGCCAGCAGTTCTTGGGGCCCATGGCTCGAGCAGTACTTC